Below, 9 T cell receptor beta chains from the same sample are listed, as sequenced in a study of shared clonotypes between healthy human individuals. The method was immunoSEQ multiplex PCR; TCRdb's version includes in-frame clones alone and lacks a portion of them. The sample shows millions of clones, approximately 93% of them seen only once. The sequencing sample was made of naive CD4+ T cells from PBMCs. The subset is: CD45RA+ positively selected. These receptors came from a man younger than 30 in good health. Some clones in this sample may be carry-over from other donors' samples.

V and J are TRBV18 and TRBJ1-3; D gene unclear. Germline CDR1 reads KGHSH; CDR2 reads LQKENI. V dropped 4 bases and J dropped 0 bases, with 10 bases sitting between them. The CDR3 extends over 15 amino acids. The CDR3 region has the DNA TGTGCCAGCTCACTTGATGGAAGCTCTGGAAACACCATATATTTT. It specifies CASSLDGSSGNTIYF.

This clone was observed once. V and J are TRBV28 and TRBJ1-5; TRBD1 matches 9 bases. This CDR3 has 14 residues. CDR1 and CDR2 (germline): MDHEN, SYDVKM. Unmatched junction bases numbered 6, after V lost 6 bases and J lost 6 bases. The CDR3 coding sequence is TGTGCCAGCAGACCCGGGACAGGGTTTCAGCCCCAGCATTTT. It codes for CASRPGTGFQPQHF.

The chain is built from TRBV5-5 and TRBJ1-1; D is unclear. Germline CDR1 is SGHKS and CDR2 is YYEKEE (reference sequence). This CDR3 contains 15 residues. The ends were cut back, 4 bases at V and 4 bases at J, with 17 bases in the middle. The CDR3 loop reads CASSPRTVHGTEAFF. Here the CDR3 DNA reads TGTGCCAGCAGCCCTCGGACGGTCCACGGCACTGAAGCTTTCTTT. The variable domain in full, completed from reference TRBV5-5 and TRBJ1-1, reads DAGVTQSPTHLIKTRGQQVTLRCSPISGHKSVSWYQQVLGQGPQFIFQYYEKEERGRGNFPDRFSARQFPNYSSELNVNALLLGDSALYLCASSPRTVHGTEAFFGQGTRLTVV.

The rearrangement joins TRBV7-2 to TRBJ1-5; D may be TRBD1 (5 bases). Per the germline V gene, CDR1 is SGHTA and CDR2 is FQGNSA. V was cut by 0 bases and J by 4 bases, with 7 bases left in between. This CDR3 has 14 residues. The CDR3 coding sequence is TGTGCCAGCAGCTTAGCCAGGGTAAATCAGCCCCAGCATTTT. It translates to CASSLARVNQPQHF. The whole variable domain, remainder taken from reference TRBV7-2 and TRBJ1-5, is GAGVSQSPSNKVTEKGKDVELRCDPISGHTALYWYRQSLGQGLEFLIYFQGNSAPDKSGLPSDRFSAERTGGSVSTLTIQRTQQEDSAVYLCASSLARVNQPQHFGDGTRLSIL.

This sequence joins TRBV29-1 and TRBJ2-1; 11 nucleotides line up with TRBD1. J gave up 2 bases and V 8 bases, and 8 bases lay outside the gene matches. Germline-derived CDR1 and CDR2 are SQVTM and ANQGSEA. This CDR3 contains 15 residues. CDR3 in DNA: TGCAGCCTAATCCGGACAGGGGGCACCTACAATGAGCAGTTCTTC. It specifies CSLIRTGGTYNEQFF.

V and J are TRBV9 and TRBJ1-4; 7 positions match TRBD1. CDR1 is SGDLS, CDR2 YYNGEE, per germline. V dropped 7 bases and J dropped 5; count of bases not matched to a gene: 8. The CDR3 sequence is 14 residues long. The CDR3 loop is CASAFGRGNEKLFF. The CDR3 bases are TGTGCCAGCGCCTTTGGCAGGGGGAATGAAAAACTGTTTTTT.

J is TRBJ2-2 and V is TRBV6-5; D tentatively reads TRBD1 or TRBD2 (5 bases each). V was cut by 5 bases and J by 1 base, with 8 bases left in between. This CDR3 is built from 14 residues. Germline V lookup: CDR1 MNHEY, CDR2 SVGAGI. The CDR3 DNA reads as TGTGCCAGCAGTGAGGGGCGGAACACCGGGGAGCTGTTTTTT. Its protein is CASSEGRNTGELFF.

This CDR3 is CASSLALPPYEQYF. Written as DNA, the CDR3 is TGCGCCAGCAGCTTGGCACTACCACCCTACGAGCAGTACTTC. The J gene is TRBJ2-7, the V gene TRBV5-1; D is undetermined. The V end was cut by 0 bases, the J end by 2 bases, with 9 bases between. This CDR3 has 14 amino acids. Germline lookup yields CDR1 SGHRS and CDR2 YFSETQ.

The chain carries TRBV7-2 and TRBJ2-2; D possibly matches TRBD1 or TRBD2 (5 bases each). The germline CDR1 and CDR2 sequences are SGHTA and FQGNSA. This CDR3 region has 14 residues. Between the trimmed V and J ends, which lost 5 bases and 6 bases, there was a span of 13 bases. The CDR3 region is CASSQGTSPGELFF. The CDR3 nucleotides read TGTGCCAGCAGCCAAGGGACCTCCCCCGGGGAGCTGTTTTTT.